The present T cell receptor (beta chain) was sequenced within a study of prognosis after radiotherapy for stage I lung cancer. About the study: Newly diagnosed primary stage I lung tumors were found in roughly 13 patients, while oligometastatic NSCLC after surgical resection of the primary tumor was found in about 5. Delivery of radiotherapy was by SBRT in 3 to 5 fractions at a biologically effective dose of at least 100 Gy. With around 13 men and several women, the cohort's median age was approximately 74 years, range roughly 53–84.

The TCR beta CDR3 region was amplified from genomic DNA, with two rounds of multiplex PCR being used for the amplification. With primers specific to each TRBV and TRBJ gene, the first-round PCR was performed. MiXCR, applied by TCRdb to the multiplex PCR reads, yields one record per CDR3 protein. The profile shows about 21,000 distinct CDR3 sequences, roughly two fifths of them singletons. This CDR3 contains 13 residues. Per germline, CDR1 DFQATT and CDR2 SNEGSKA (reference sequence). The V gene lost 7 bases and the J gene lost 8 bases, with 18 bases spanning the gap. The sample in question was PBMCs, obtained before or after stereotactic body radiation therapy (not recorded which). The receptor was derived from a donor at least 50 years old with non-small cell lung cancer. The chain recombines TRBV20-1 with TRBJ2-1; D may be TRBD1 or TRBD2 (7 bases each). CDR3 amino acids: CSVGGGGSHEQFF. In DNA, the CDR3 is TGCAGTGTAGGAGGGGGCGGGAGCCATGAGCAGTTCTTC.